This T cell receptor (beta chain) was identified in a study of blood T cell repertoires in COVID-19. Study overall: Acute and convalescent COVID-19 samples came from the United States, Italy and Spain. Sample material is recorded as cDNA or gDNA derived from T cells, B-cell-depleted T cells, or PBMCs.

The authors' processing: Scientists estimated how many nucleated cells there were by amplifying reference gene primers. Sequenced by immunoSEQ multiplex PCR; TCRdb stores in-frame clones only, minus some. V and J calls and clone size follow that table, whereas D and trimming were derived from the DNA. There are around 50,000 clones in the sample; roughly 82% occur only once, and approximately 7.1% lies in the top ten. The receptor was isolated from a human donor in a cohort sampled during active COVID-19. Sample: peripheral blood.

The CDR3, as DNA: TGTGCCTGGGCGGGACTTAACACCGGGGAGCTGTTTTTT. As protein: CAWAGLNTGELFF. The V gene is TRBV30, the J gene TRBJ2-2; the D gene is possibly TRBD2 (6 bases). V lost 5 bases and J 2 bases, leaving 9 bases between the germline ends. Germline V gives CDR1 GTSNPN, CDR2 SVGIG (reference sequence). This CDR3 comprises 13 residues.